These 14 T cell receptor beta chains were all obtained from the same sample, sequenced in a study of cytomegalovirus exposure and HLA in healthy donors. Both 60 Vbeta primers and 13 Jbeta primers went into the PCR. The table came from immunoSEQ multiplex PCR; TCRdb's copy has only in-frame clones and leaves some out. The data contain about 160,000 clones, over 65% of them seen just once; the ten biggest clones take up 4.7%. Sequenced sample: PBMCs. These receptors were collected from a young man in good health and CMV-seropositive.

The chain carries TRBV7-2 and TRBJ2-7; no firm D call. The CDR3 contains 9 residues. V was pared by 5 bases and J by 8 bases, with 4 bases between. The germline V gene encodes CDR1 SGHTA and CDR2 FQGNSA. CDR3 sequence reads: CASSRQQYV. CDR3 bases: TGTGCCAGCAGCCGACAGCAGTACGTC.

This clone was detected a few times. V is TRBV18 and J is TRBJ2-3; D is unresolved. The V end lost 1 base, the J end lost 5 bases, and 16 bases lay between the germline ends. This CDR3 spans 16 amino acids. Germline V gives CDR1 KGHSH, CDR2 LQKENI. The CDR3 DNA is TGTGCCAGCTCACCACAACGTCGGCTAGGCGTAGATACGCAGTATTTT. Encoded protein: CASSPQRRLGVDTQYF.

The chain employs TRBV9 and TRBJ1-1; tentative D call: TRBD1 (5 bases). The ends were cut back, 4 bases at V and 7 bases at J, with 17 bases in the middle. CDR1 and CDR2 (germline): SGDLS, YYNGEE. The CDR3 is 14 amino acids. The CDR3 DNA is TGTGCCAGCAGCCCAGAGGTCGGGGGAGTTGAAGCTTTCTTT. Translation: CASSPEVGGVEAFF. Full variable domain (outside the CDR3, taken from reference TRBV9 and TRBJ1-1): DSGVTQTPKHLITATGQRVTLRCSPRSGDLSVYWYQQSLDQGLQFLIQYYNGEERAKGNILERFSAQQFPDLHSELNLSSLELGDSALYFCASSPEVGGVEAFFGQGTRLTVV.

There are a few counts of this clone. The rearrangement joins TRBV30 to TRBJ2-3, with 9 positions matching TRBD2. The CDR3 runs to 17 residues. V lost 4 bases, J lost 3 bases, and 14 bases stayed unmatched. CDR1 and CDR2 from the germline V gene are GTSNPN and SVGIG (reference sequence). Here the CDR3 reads CAWNMGVSGSTTDTQYF. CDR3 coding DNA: TGTGCCTGGAACATGGGGGTTAGCGGGAGCACAACAGATACGCAGTATTTT.

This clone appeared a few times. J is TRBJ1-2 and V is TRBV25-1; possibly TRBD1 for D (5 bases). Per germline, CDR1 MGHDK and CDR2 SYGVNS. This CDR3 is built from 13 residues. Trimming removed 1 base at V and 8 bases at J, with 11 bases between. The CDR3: CASSESRASGYTF. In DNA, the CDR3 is TGTGCCAGCAGTGAATCCAGGGCGTCCGGCTACACCTTC.

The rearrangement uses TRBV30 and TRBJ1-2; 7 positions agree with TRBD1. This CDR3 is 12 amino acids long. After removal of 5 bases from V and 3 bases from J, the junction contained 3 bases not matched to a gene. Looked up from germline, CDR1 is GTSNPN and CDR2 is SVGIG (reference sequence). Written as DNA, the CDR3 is TGTGCCTGGTACAGGGGTTACTATGGCTACACCTTC. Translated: CAWYRGYYGYTF.

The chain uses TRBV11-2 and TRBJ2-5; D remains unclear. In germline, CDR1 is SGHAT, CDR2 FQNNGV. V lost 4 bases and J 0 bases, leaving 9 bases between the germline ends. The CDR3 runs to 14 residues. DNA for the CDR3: TGTGCCAGCAGCTCAACAGCTTACCAAGAGACCCAGTACTTC. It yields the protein CASSSTAYQETQYF.

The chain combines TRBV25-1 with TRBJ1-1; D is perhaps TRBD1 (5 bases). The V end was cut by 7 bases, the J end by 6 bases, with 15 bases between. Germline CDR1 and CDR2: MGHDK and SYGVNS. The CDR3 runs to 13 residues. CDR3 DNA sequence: TGTGCCAGCAACCCCATGGGGGGAGCTGAAGCTTTCTTT. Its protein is CASNPMGGAEAFF.

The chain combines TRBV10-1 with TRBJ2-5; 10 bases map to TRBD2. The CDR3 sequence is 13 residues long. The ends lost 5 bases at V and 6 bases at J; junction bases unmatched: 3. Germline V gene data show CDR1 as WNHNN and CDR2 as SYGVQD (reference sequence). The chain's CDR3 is CASSPSGGQTQYF. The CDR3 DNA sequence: TGCGCCAGCAGTCCTAGCGGGGGCCAGACCCAGTACTTC.

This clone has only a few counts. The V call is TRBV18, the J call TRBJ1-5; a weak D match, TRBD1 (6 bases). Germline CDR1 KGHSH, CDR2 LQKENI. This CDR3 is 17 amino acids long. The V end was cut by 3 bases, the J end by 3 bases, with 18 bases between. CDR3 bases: TGTGCCAGCTCACCGCAGGCAGGGGCAGGGCCCAATCAGCCCCAGCATTTT. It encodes CASSPQAGAGPNQPQHF.

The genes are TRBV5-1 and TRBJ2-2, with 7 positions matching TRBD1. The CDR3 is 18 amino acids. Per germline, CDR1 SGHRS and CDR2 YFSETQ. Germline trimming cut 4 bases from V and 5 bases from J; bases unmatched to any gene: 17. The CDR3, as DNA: TGCGCCAGCAGCCCTGGAGGTCTCGAGACAGGGCTTACCGGGGAGCTGTTTTTT. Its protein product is CASSPGGLETGLTGELFF.

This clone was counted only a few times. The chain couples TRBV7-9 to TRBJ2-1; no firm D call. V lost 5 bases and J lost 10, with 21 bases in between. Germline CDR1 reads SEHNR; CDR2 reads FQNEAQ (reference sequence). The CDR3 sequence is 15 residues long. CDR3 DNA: TGTGCCAGCAGCCACCGCGGCACGCCCTCTGGAGAGCAGTTCTTC. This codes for CASSHRGTPSGEQFF.

The CDR3 DNA reads as TGTGCCAGCAGTGCTCGGGACAGTCGGAGCACTGAAGCTTTCTTT. Translated: CASSARDSRSTEAFF. This chain uses TRBV6-1 with TRBJ1-1, with TRBD1 matching 7 bases. This CDR3 has 15 residues. V was pared by 4 bases and J by 4 bases, with 9 bases of the junction left unmatched. The germline gives CDR1 MNHNS, CDR2 SASEGT.

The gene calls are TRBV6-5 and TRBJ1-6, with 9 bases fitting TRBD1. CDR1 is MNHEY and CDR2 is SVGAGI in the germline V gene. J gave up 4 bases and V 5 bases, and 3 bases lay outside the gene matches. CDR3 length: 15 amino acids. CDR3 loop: CASSAGTGYNSPLHF. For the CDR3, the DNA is TGTGCCAGCAGTGCCGGGACAGGGTATAATTCACCCCTCCACTTT.